The 11 T cell receptor beta chains reported below all come from one sample, sequenced in a study of blood T cell repertoires in COVID-19 (TCRdb year 2020). The library was obtained by the immunoSEQ multiplex PCR assay. TCRdb provides this immuneACCESS table in a form limited to in-frame rearrangements. Some clones are lacking; in checked studies, under half of them reflect an unresolved V gene, and why the rest are absent is not known. This sample gives 170,000 or so clones in total; approximately 80% of them show up just once. The ten top clones hold around 7% of the sample. Sequenced input: peripheral blood. Source of these receptors: a woman aged 40-49 years with COVID-19, enrolled during active disease.

V and J are TRBV19 and TRBJ1-2; D gene ambiguous. Trimming left V 7 bases short and J 4 bases short, with 16 bases between. Germline V gene data show CDR1 as LNHDA and CDR2 as SQIVND (reference sequence). The CDR3 loop spans 14 amino acids. The CDR3 sequence: CASKGGPKGYGYTF. In DNA form, the CDR3 reads TGTGCCAGTAAGGGCGGGCCTAAAGGCTATGGCTACACCTTC.

Many counts were recorded for this clone. The chain employs TRBV18 and TRBJ2-5, with TRBD2 identical over 10 bases. Germline CDR1 and CDR2: KGHSH and LQKENI. Trimming took 3 bases from V and 3 from J; bases not matched to a gene: 7. CDR3 length: 16 amino acids. The CDR3 here is CASSPLAAGGEETQYF. In nucleotides, the CDR3 is TGTGCCAGCTCACCCCTTGCAGCGGGGGGGGAAGAGACCCAGTACTTC.

Only one count was recorded for this clone. The chain employs TRBV3-1 (or the pseudogene TRBV3-2) and TRBJ1-6, with TRBD1 matching over 9 bases. The CDR3 loop spans 16 amino acids. The germline V gene encodes CDR1 LGHDT and CDR2 YNNKEL (reference sequence). The J segment lost 7 bases and the V segment lost 2 bases, leaving 6 bases of the junction unmatched. The CDR3 reads CASSQRQGVGNSPLHF. CDR3 sequence (DNA): TGTGCCAGCAGCCAACGACAGGGGGTGGGCAATTCACCCCTCCACTTT.

This clone has only a few counts. The chain has TRBV7-9 and TRBJ1-1; 7 nucleotides match TRBD1. This CDR3 contains 15 residues. Germline assignment: CDR1 SEHNR and CDR2 FQNEAQ (reference sequence). V trimming: 3 bases; J trimming: 5 bases; junction bases outside the gene matches: 9. The chain's CDR3 is CASSFSRQGGTEAFF. For the CDR3, the DNA is TGTGCCAGCAGCTTTAGCCGACAGGGTGGGACTGAAGCTTTCTTT.

The rearrangement joins TRBV9 to TRBJ2-7; 7 positions match TRBD2. The V gene end was trimmed by 3 bases and the J gene end by 6 bases; junction bases not matched to a gene: 12. CDR1 and CDR2 (germline): SGDLS, YYNGEE. The CDR3 consists of 15 residues. The CDR3 DNA sequence: TGTGCCAGCAGCGCGAGTAGCGGGCTCGTGGGCGAGCAGTACTTC. Protein: CASSASSGLVGEQYF.

The chain has TRBV6-4 and TRBJ2-1; TRBD2 matches 10 bases. J was trimmed by 9 bases and V by 2 bases; bases with no gene match: 7. The CDR3 loop spans 15 amino acids. Germline lookup yields CDR1 MRHNA and CDR2 SNTAGT. The CDR3, as DNA: TGTGCCAGCAGTGACGAAATAGCGGGGGGTGGTGAGCAGTTCTTC. Protein: CASSDEIAGGGEQFF.

The V call is TRBV3-1 (or the pseudogene TRBV3-2), the J call TRBJ1-2; 8 bases line up with TRBD1. With 0 bases clipped from V and 5 bases from J, the junction kept 11 bases outside the gene matches. Germline CDR1 and CDR2: LGHDT and YNNKEL (reference sequence). CDR3 length: 17 amino acids. The CDR3 nucleotides read TGTGCCAGCAGCCAAGATATCGTAAGAGACAGGGGATATGGCTACACCTTC. Translating it yields CASSQDIVRDRGYGYTF.

The chain links TRBV5-6 to TRBJ2-7, with TRBD2 matching over 7 bases. The CDR3 loop spans 13 amino acids. CDR1 SGHDT and CDR2 YYEEEE come from the germline V gene. V shed 7 bases and J 0 bases; nucleotides not matched to a gene: 4. CDR3 in DNA: TGTGCCAGCCGAGCTAGCGGCTCCTACGAGCAGTACTTC. Its translation is CASRASGSYEQYF.

The rearrangement uses TRBV7-3 and TRBJ2-2, with D unresolved. The length of the CDR3 is 14 residues. Per germline, CDR1 SGHTA and CDR2 FQGTGA. Trimming shortened V by 3 bases and J by 5 bases, and 10 bases separated the two germline ends. The CDR3 here is CASSLGTMTGELFF. In DNA, the CDR3 is TGTGCCAGCAGCTTGGGTACTATGACCGGGGAGCTGTTTTTT.

This chain uses TRBV28 with TRBJ1-4; possibly TRBD1 for D (6 bases). Germline V CDR1 and CDR2: MDHEN, SYDVKM. Deletions cut 5 bases from V and 4 bases from J, with 11 bases between. CDR3 length equals 14 residues. This CDR3 reads CASSRGQRNEKLFF. As DNA, the CDR3 is TGTGCCAGCAGTAGGGGACAACGTAATGAAAAACTGTTTTTT.

This clone has more than one count but fewer than ten. This sequence joins TRBV27 and TRBJ1-2, with D maybe TRBD1 (5 bases). Per the germline V gene, CDR1 is MNHEY and CDR2 is SMNVEV (reference sequence). This CDR3 is 14 amino acids long. V was cut by 3 bases and J by 8 bases, with 16 bases left in between. The DNA of the CDR3 is TGTGCCAGCAGTTTGGGGGTTAGCGGGCGAGGCTACACCTTC. Translating it yields CASSLGVSGRGYTF.